Listed below are T cell receptor beta chains from one sample, sequenced in a study of blood T cell repertoires in COVID-19. Profiling relied on immunoSEQ multiplex PCR, and the TCRdb table lists in-frame clones only, not all of them. The table lists 95,000 to 150,000 clones, roughly 80% of them singletons. Specimen: peripheral blood. These receptors were collected from a human donor in a cohort sampled during active COVID-19. Both conserved end residues are part of each CDR3. Fields, in order: V gene, D gene, clone size, J gene, CDR3 protein, CDR3 DNA. A D gene is named only where the DNA matches it firmly. Clone size is stated in some rows and not others, as once, few, many or a class when expanded.

TRBV24-1	TRBD2	NA	TRBJ2-2	CATSDFQRGATGELFF	TGTGCCACCAGTGATTTCCAGCGGGGGGCCACCGGGGAGCTGTTTTTT
TRBV23-1	TRBD1	NA	TRBJ2-7	CACLGQGAFYEQYF	TGCGCCTGCCTAGGACAGGGGGCCTTTTACGAGCAGTACTTC
TRBV19	TRBD2	NA	TRBJ2-1	CASSIGSSGGAQFF	TGTGCCAGTAGTATAGGCAGTAGCGGGGGTGCGCAGTTCTTC
TRBV5-4	NA	NA	TRBJ2-6	CASSLAEGVGANVLTF	TGTGCCAGCAGCTTGGCCGAGGGAGTTGGGGCCAACGTCCTGACTTTC
TRBV19	TRBD2	NA	TRBJ2-7	CASSMASGRSVYEQYF	TGTGCCAGTAGTATGGCTAGCGGGCGTTCCGTCTACGAGCAGTACTTC
TRBV5-5	NA	NA	TRBJ2-3	CASSLAFRSTDTQYF	TGTGCCAGCAGCTTGGCGTTCAGAAGCACAGATACGCAGTATTTT
TRBV4-2	NA	NA	TRBJ1-3	CASSNIGDLGNTIYF	TGTGCCAGCAGCAATATAGGGGACTTGGGAAACACCATATATTTT
TRBV13	NA	NA	TRBJ1-6	CASTFGSSNNSPLHF	TGTGCCAGCACATTCGGGAGCTCCAATAATTCACCCCTCCACTTT
TRBV6-4	NA	NA	TRBJ1-6	CASSEQGHFSPLHF	TGTGCCAGCAGTGAACAGGGACATTTCTCACCCCTCCACTTT
TRBV5-1	TRBD2	once	TRBJ2-5	CASSFGSGGPQETQYF	TGCGCCAGCAGCTTTGGGAGCGGGGGCCCTCAAGAGACCCAGTACTTC
TRBV7-9	TRBD2	NA	TRBJ2-2	CASSPLAGGGELFF	TGTGCCAGCAGCCCCCTCGCGGGAGGCGGGGAGCTGTTTTTT
TRBV7-8	NA	NA	TRBJ2-2	CASSRGRQAPTGELFF	TGTGCCAGCAGCCGAGGCCGGCAGGCCCCCACCGGGGAGCTGTTTTTT
TRBV19	NA	NA	TRBJ1-1	CASSSQGNTEAFF	TGTGCCAGTAGTTCACAGGGGAACACTGAAGCTTTCTTT
TRBV4-1	NA	few	TRBJ2-3	CASSQMAQGPDTQYF	TGCGCCAGCAGCCAAATGGCCCAGGGCCCCGATACGCAGTATTTT
TRBV19	NA	NA	TRBJ2-1	CATRRGGLGNEQFF	TGTGCCACCCGGAGGGGGGGCCTCGGCAATGAGCAGTTCTTC